The 4 T cell receptor beta chains listed next were all sequenced from one sample in a study of CD8 T cells in ankylosing spondylitis (dated by TCRdb to about 2017). Library preparation was by 5' RACE. The sequencer listed for this sample is Illumina HiSeq 2500. TCRdb handled the public reads itself, with Q25 trimming in fastp and clone calling in MiXCR, and kept productive beta chains. Under each unique CDR3 protein, matching rows form one entry showing the most common genes and DNA. For this sample there are about 240,000 distinct CDR3 sequences; 8% to 9.5% appear just once. Over 6.5% of the sample is taken by the ten largest. Sequencing used blood, either unsorted or a sorted T cell fraction (not recorded which). The receptor set was obtained from a male donor with ankylosing spondylitis or in good health (not recorded which).

Ten or more counts support this clonotype. This sequence joins TRBV29-1 and TRBJ1-4, with unresolved D. Germline CDR1 is SQVTM and CDR2 is ANQGSEA. The CDR3 sequence is 14 residues long. Trimming took 4 bases from V and 8 from J, leaving 17 bases between them. The CDR3 loop is CSVVFWGEEEKLFF. The CDR3 nucleotides are TGCAGCGTTGTGTTTTGGGGAGAGGAGGAAAAACTGTTTTTT.

At least ten counts were recorded for this clonotype. V usage is TRBV7-2 and J usage is TRBJ1-5; D gene unclear. This CDR3 contains 14 residues. V was pared by 1 base and J by 3 bases, with 7 bases between. Germline V gene data show CDR1 as SGHTA and CDR2 as FQGNSA. The CDR3 loop reads CASSLGRNNQPQHF. CDR3 nucleotides: TGTGCCAGCAGCTTAGGACGGAACAATCAGCCCCAGCATTTT.

V gene TRBV19 combines with J gene TRBJ2-2, with D maybe TRBD1 (6 bases). This CDR3 region has 14 residues. Germline values: CDR1 LNHDA, CDR2 SQIVND (reference sequence). Trimming took off 3 bases at V and 4 bases at J, with 9 bases between the two ends. The CDR3 nucleotides are TGTGCCAGTAGTATCCAGGGGAGCACCGGGGAGCTGTTTTTT. It yields the protein CASSIQGSTGELFF.

This clonotype has ten or more counts. V and J are TRBV4-2 and TRBJ2-7; either TRBD1 or TRBD2 may fit D (5 bases each). This CDR3 contains 15 residues. Trimming cost V 0 bases and J 6 bases, with 15 bases left between them. Per germline, CDR1 LGHNA and CDR2 YNFKEQ. CDR3 DNA: TGTGCCAGCAGCCAAGAGGGTCAGGGAGTAACCGAGCAGTACTTC. This gives the protein CASSQEGQGVTEQYF.